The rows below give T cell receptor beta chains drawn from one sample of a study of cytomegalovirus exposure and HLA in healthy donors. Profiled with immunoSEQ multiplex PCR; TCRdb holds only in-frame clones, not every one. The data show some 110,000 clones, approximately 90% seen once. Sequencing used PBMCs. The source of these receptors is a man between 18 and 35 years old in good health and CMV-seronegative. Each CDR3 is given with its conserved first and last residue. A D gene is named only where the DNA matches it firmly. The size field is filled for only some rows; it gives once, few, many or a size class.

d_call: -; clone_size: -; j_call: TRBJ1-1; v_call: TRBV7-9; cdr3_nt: TGTGCCAGCAGCTTCACGGACACTGAAGCTTTCTTT; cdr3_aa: CASSFTDTEAFF
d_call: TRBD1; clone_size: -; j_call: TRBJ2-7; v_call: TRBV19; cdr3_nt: TGTGCCAGTAGTCTTCGGACAGGCCTACCGTACGAGCAGTACTTC; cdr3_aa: CASSLRTGLPYEQYF
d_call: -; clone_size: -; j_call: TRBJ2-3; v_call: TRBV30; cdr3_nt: TGTGCCTGGAGTGATGGGGGACTCGGCACAGATACGCAGTATTTT; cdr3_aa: CAWSDGGLGTDTQYF
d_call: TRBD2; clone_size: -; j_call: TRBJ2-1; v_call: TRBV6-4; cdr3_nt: TGTGCCAGCAGTTCTAGCGGGGGGGAATACAATGAGCAGTTCTTC; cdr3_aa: CASSSSGGEYNEQFF
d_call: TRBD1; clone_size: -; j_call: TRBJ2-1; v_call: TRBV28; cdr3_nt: TGTGCCAGCAGTCCGGAAGGACAGGGGGTATACAATGAGCAGTTCTTC; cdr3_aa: CASSPEGQGVYNEQFF
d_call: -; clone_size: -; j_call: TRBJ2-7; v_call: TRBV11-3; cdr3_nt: TGTGCCAGCAGCATGGCACGGAGCGGCTCCTACGAGCAGTACTTC; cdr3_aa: CASSMARSGSYEQYF
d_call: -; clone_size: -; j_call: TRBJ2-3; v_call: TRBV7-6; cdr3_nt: TGTGCCAGCGTCCGCGAGGGGGTCACAGATACGCAGTATTTT; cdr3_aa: CASVREGVTDTQYF
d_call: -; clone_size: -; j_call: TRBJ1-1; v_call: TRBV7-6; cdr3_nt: TGTGCCAGCAGCTTAGAGGACAGAAACACTGAAGCTTTCTTT; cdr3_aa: CASSLEDRNTEAFF
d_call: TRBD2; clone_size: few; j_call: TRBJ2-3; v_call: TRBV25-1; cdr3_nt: TGTGCCAGCAACCAAGCGGGGGGCACAGATACGCAGTATTTT; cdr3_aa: CASNQAGGTDTQYF
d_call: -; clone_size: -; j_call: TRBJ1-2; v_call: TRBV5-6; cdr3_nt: TGTGCCAGCAGCTCGTGGGGGGGCTTAGCGTATGGCTACACCTTC; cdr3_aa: CASSSWGGLAYGYTF
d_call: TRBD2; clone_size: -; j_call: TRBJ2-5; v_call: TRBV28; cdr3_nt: TGTGCCAGCAGGCTTTCTAGCGGGAGGTCCCTACAGACCCAGTACTTC; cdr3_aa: CASRLSSGRSLQTQYF
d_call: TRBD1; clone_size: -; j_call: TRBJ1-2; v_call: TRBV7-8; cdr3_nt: TGTGCCAGCAGCCTTCTGGGGACAGGGGACTATGGCTACACCTTC; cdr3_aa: CASSLLGTGDYGYTF
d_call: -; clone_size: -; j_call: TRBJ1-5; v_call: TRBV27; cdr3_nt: TGTGCCAGCAGTTTCGGGCAGGGTGACAATCAGCCCCAGCATTTT; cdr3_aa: CASSFGQGDNQPQHF
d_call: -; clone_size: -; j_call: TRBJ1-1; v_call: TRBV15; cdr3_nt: TGTGCCACCAGGAGGTCACCAGTCGTTGAAGCTTTCTTT; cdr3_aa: CATRRSPVVEAFF
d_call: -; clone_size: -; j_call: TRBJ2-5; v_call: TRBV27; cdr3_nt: TGTGCCAGCAGTTTCAGTGCCCTCCAAGAGACCCAGTACTTC; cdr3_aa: CASSFSALQETQYF
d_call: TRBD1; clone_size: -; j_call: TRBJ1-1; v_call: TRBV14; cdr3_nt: TGTGCCAGCAGCCCAAGGGAACAGGGGGCTCTCTGGAGACTGAACACTGAAGCTTTCTTT; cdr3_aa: CASSPREQGALWRLNTEAFF
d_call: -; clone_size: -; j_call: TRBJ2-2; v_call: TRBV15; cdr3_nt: TGTGCCACCAGCAGATTGACCGGGACTAACACCGGGGAGCTGTTTTTT; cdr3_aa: CATSRLTGTNTGELFF
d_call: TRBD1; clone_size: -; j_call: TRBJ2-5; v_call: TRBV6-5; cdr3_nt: TGTGCCAGCAGTTACTGGACAGGGGATGTCGAGACCCAGTACTTC; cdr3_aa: CASSYWTGDVETQYF
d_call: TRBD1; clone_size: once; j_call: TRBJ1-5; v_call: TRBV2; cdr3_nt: TGTGCCAGCAGGGGGACAGGGGTTAATCAGCCCCAGCATTTT; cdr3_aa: CASRGTGVNQPQHF
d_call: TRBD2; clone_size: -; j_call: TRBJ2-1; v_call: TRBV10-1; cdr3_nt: TGCGCCAGCAGTGAGTCAAGGTCTACCGGGACTACCAATGAGCAGTTCTTC; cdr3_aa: CASSESRSTGTTNEQFF
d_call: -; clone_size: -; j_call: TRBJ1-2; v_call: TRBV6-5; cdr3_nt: TGTGCCAGCAGTTACAGGGGAGGCTACACCTTC; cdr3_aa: CASSYRGGYTF
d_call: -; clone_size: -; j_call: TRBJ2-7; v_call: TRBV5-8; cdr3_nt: TGTGCCAGCAGCGCACGCCGGACAGCAAATTACGAGCAGTACTTC; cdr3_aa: CASSARRTANYEQYF
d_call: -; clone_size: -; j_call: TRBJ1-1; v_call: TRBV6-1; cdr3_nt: TGTGCCAGCACTAACAAACAGGGAGAGACTGAAGCTTTCTTT; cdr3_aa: CASTNKQGETEAFF
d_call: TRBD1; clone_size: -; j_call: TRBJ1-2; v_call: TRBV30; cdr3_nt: TGTGCCTCGCAAACCCGGGACAGATTTTATGGCTACACCTTC; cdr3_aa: CASQTRDRFYGYTF
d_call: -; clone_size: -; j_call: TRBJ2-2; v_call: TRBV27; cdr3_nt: TGTGCCAGCAGTCCCTATATGGCCGGGGAGCTGTTTTTT; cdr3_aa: CASSPYMAGELFF
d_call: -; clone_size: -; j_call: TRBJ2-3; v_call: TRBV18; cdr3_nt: TGTGCCAGCTCACCTGGAATCGGGTCAGATACGCAGTATTTT; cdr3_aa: CASSPGIGSDTQYF
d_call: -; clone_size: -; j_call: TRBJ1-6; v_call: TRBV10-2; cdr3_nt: TGCGCCAGCAGAACTCAGCAGGGAGGGGATTCACCCCTCCACTTT; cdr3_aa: CASRTQQGGDSPLHF
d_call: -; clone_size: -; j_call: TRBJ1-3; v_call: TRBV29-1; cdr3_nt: TGCAGCGTTTCGGTCCCCACTACGGGGGGAAACACCATATATTTT; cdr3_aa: CSVSVPTTGGNTIYF
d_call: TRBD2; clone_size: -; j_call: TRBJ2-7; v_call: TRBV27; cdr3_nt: TGTGCCAGCAGTCCATCTAGCGGAAATCACTACGAGCAGTACTTC; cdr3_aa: CASSPSSGNHYEQYF
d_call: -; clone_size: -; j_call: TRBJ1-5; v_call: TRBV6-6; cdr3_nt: TGTGCCAGCAGGTCCTCAGGGGTTAGCAATCAGCCCCAGCATTTT; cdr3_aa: CASRSSGVSNQPQHF
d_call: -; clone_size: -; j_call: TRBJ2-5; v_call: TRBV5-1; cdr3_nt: TGCGCCAGCAGACCGGACACCCAAGAGACCCAGTACTTC; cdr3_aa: CASRPDTQETQYF
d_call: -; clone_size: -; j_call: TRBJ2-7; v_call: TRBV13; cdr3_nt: TGTGCCAGCAGCCGTTTAACCTACGAGCAGTACTTC; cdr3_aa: CASSRLTYEQYF
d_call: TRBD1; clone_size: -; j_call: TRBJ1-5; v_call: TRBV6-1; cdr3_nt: TGTGCCAGCAGGGACAGGGATCAGCCCCAGCATTTT; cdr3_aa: CASRDRDQPQHF
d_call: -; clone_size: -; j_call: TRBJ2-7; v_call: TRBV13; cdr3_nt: TGTGCCAGCAGCTTATATACTTCGGGGAAATCCTACGAGCAGTACTTC; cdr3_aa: CASSLYTSGKSYEQYF
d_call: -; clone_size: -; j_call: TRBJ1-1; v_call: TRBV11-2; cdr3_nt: TGTGCCAGCAGCTTAGCAGGATTGAACACTGAAGCTTTCTTT; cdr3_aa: CASSLAGLNTEAFF
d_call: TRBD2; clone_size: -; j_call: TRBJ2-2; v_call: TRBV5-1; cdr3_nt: TGCGCCAGCAGCTCGACTAGCGGGAGCCCCGGGGAGCTGTTTTTT; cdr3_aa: CASSSTSGSPGELFF
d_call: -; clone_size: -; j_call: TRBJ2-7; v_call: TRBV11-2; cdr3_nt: TGTGCCAGCAGATCGACAGATTCCTACGAGCAGTACTTC; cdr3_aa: CASRSTDSYEQYF
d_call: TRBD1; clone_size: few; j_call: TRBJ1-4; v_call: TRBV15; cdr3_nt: TGTGCCACCAGCAGGAGTAGGGGGCAGACGGAAACAAAACTGTTTTTT; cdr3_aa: CATSRSRGQTETKLFF
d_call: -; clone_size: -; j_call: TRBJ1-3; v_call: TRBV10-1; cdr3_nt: TGCGCCAGCAGTGAGACTACAGGTTGGAACACCATATATTTT; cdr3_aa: CASSETTGWNTIYF
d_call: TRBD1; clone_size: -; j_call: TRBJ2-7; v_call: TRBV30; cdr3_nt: TGTGCCTGGAGGCGGACAGGGTCATCCTACGAGCAGTACTTC; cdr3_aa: CAWRRTGSSYEQYF
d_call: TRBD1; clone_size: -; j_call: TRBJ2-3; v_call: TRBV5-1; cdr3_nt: TGCGCCAGCAGCTTGGCTGTTGCCCGGGACAGGGTCGGAACCACAGATACGCAGTATTTT; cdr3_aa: CASSLAVARDRVGTTDTQYF
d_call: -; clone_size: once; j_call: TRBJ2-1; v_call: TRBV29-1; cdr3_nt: TGCAGCGTTAGGAGGAGAAACAATGAGCAGTTCTTC; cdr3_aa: CSVRRRNNEQFF
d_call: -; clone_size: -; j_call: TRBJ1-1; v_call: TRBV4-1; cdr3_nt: TGCGCCAGCAGCCAAGATCTCGGGGGTTTCACTGAAGCTTTCTTT; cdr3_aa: CASSQDLGGFTEAFF
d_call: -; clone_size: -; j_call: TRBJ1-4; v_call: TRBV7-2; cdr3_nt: TGTGCCAGCAGCCCGGACAGTGGAGAAAAACTGTTTTTT; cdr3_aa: CASSPDSGEKLFF
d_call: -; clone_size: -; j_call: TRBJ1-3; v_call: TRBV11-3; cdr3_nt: TGTGCCAGCAGCTTAGGCGCGACAGGAAACACCATATATTTT; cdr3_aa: CASSLGATGNTIYF
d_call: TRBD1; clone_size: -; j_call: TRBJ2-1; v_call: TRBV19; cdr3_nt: TGTGCCAGTAGTGGAGCCGGGACAGGGGTCTACAATGAGCAGTTCTTC; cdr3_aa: CASSGAGTGVYNEQFF
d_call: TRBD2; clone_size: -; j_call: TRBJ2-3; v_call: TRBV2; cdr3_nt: TGTGCCAGCAGGGCCCTAGCGGGGGTTGGCACAGATACGCAGTATTTT; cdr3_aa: CASRALAGVGTDTQYF
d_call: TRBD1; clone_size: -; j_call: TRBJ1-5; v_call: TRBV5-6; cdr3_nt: TGTGCCAGCAGCTTCGGGACAGGGGGAAATCAGCCCCAGCATTTT; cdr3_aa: CASSFGTGGNQPQHF
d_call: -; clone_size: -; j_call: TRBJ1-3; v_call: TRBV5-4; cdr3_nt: TGTGCCAGCAGCTTAATGGGACTAAGAAACACCATATATTTT; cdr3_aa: CASSLMGLRNTIYF
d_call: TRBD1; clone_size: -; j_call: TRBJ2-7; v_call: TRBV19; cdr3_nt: TGTGCCAGTAGTAAAAACCGGGACAGGGGCTACGAGCAGTACTTC; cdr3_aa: CASSKNRDRGYEQYF
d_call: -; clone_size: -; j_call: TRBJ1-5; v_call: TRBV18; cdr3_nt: TGTGCCAGCTCACCAGACAGGTTGATGGGCAATCAGCCCCAGCATTTT; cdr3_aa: CASSPDRLMGNQPQHF
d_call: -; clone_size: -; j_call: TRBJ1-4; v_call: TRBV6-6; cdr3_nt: TGTGCCAGCAGTTACTCGCAGGGGTTTGAAAAACTGTTTTTT; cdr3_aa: CASSYSQGFEKLFF
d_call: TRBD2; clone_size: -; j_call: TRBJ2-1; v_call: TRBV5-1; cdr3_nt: TGCGCCAGCAGCTTGGTTAGCGGGAGTCCGATGAATGAGCAGTTCTTC; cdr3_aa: CASSLVSGSPMNEQFF
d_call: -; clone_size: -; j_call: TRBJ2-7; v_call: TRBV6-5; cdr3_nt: TGTGCCAGCAGTTACGAACGGACGGGAAGGTACGAGCAGTACTTC; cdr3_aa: CASSYERTGRYEQYF
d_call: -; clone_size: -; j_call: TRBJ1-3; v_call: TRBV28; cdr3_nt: TGTGCCAGCATTGGCGGACTCTCTGGAAACACCATATATTTT; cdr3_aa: CASIGGLSGNTIYF
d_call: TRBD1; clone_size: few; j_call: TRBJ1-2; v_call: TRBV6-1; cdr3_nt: TGTGCCAGCACCAAGGGACAGGGGGATGGCTACACCTTC; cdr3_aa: CASTKGQGDGYTF
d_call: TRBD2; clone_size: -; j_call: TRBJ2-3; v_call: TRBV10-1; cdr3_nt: TGCGCCAGCTCCAAAAGGCCTAGCGGGGTTTCAGATACGCAGTATTTT; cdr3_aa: CASSKRPSGVSDTQYF
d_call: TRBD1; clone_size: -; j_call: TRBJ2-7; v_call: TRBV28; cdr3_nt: TGTGCCAGCAGTCTCGACAGGGTTTCTGAGCAGTACTTC; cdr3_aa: CASSLDRVSEQYF
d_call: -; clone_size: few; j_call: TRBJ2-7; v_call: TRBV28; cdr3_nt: TGTGCCAGCAGTATAACCTACGAGCAGTACTTC; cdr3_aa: CASSITYEQYF
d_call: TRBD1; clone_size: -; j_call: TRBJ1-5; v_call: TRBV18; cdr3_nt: TGTGCCAGCTCACCATACGACAGGGGTTTCACTCAGCCCCAGCATTTT; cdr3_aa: CASSPYDRGFTQPQHF